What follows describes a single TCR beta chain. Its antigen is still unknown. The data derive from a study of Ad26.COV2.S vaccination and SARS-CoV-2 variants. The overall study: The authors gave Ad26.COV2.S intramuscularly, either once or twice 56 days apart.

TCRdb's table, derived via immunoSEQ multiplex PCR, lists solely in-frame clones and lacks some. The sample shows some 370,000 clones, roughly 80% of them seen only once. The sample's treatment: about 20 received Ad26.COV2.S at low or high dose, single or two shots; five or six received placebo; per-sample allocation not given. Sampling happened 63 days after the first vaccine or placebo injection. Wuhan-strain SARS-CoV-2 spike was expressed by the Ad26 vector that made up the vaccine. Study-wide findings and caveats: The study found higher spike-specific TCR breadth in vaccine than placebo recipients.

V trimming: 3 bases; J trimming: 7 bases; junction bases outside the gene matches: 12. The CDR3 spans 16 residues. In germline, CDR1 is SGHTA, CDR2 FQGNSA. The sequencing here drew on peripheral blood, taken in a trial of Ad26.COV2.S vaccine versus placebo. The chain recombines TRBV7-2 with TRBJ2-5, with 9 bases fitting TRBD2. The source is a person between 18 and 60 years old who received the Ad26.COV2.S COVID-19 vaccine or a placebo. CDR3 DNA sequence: TGTGCCAGCAGCTTTGACGGTTTATCGCGGGGGGGGACCCAGTACTTC. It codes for CASSFDGLSRGGTQYF.